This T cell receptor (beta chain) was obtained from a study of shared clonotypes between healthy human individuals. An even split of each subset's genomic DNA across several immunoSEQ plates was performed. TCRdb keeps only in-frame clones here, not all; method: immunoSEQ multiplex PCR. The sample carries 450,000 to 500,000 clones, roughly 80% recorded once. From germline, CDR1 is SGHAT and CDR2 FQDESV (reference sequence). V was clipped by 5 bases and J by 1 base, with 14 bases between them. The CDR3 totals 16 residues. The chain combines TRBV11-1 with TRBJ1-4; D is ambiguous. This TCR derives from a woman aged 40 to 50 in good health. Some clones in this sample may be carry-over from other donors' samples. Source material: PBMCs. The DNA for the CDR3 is TGTGCCAGCAGCCCGCTGAGACCGGGAACTAATGAAAAACTGTTTTTT. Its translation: CASSPLRPGTNEKLFF.